This T cell receptor beta chain derives from a study of blood T cell repertoires in COVID-19. At the level of the study: PBMCs, B-cell-depleted T cells, or T cells were the source of the cDNA or gDNA that made up the material.

Germline V CDR1 and CDR2: SGHDT, YYEEEE. The CDR3 runs 13 residues. V lost 4 bases and J 4 bases, leaving 12 bases between the germline ends. Libraries were prepared by immunoSEQ multiplex PCR; TCRdb keeps only in-frame clonotypes and omits some of them. The data show 90,000 or so clones, with roughly 77% seen just once and about 24% held by the top ten. As to this clone: At the DNA level, this CDR3 is encoded by other sequences in the same sample as well.

The chain links TRBV5-6 to TRBJ2-7, with D tentatively TRBD2 (5 bases). The origin of this receptor is a human donor in a cohort sampled during active COVID-19. The sample was peripheral blood. The CDR3 bases are TGTGCCAGCAGCCCCACTGGGAGATACGAGCAGTACTTC. Its protein is CASSPTGRYEQYF.